This T cell receptor (beta chain) was captured in a study of blood T cells in healthy people across ages (dated by TCRdb to 2015 to 2017). In terms of the full investigation: In model experiments, roughly one uniquely barcoded TCR beta cDNA molecule per two T cells was captured by template switching. Donors of different ages were randomly distributed across sequencing lanes to avoid experimental bias. Donors were grouped into four age groups: young (average roughly 15 years), middle-aged (roughly 40), aged (over 55) and long-lived (approximately 78). The study measured age-related changes in TCR beta repertoire diversity using deep sequencing normalized with unique cDNA molecular identifiers. Two additional independent replicas of 1 million unique cDNA reads from the same blood draw were analyzed for two donors (one aged 18 to 30 and one aged 80 or older). Study-wide findings and limitations: There was a strong correlation between observed TCR beta diversity and the percentage of naive T cells measured by flow cytometry. Compared with the aged group, the long-lived group had more naive CD4+ T cells, fewer expanded clones and increased TCR diversity, a pattern suggesting age selection. Because the CMV infection status of the donors was unknown, age-related changes in expanded clonotypes may potentially have been confounded. Bulk unsorted PBMC profiling prevented conclusive comparison of naive and antigen-experienced compartments. Observed TCR beta diversity per million T cells fell roughly linearly with age, and a significant reduction was already apparent by age around 36. Estimates of total diversity based on one million sequenced T cells were considered lower bounds and underestimates.

The approximately 41 donors, aged about 6 to 95 years, were systemically healthy Caucasian individuals from Russia. About 9.1 milliliters of peripheral blood were collected from each donor into EDTA-treated Vacutainer tubes. Ficoll-Paque density-gradient centrifugation was used to isolate PBMCs, with at least 6 million obtained per sample. Trizol reagent was used to extract total RNA from the PBMCs, yielding at least 5.5 micrograms per sample. The percentages of naive CD45RAhigh/CD27high T cells were determined by flow cytometry on a PBMC aliquot from every donor. From the cysteine up to the phenylalanine, the CDR3 has a length of 15 residues. The only DNA kept is the CDR3, 45 bases in frame from the first base. Between the V and J ends, shortened by 6 bases and 0 bases respectively, the junction contains 15 bases. Via the germline V gene (reference sequence), CDR1 is DFQATT and CDR2 SNEGSKA. This clonotype was seen a few times. Its cognate antigen has yet to be identified. No clone much larger than this one lies a single base away; base qualities are absent.

Library construction relied on 5' RACE. A second about 7 to 11 cycle PCR used a sample-barcoded 5' primer and a J-beta primer mix. Each TCR beta cDNA molecule received a unique molecular identifier from a template-switch 5' adaptor carrying 12 random nucleotides. Each sample yielded at least 3 million CDR3-containing paired-end reads. All of the RNA was converted into first-strand cDNA using the Mint cDNA synthesis kit, with a TRBC-specific oligonucleotide serving as the primer. All cDNA was treated with uracil-DNA glycosylase and then went through a first 18-cycle PCR with the universal primers M1SS and BC2_uni_R. From the authors' description of their analysis: For normalization, 1 million high-quality reads, each with a distinct molecular identifier, were randomly selected from each sample. Reads sharing molecular identifiers were discarded rather than binned into consensus sequences. MiTCR, run with a Q25 quality threshold and the strictest error-elimination algorithm, handled CDR3 identification, clonotype clustering and error correction. A nonparametric unseen species model with Euler transformation was used to estimate lower-bound total TCR beta diversity. TCRdb itself trimmed the public reads at Q25 with fastp, ran MiXCR and retained productive beta chains. Each record represents a unique CDR3 protein, reported with the most common genes and DNA among its rows. TCRdb, rather than the study authors, made the V and J calls. The sample table contains fewer than 2,000,000 distinct CDR3 sequences; only one count was recorded for around 40% of them. The ten largest clones add up to about 21% of the sample.

Material for sequencing was blood. The chain couples TRBV20-1 to TRBJ2-4, with no confident D gene call. This sequence was found in a human donor in good health. In nucleotides, the sequence is TGCAGTGCCATCGGTCCAGAGCTAGCCAAAAACATTCAGTACTTC. The resulting protein is CSAIGPELAKNIQYF.